Listed below are T cell receptor beta chains from one sample, sequenced in a study of OX40 agonist ivuxolimab in advanced cancers. TCRdb's copy holds only in-frame clones and misses some; the assay was immunoSEQ multiplex PCR. The data contain tens of thousands of clones, 70% to 90% of them singletons. Here the sequenced sample was CD4+ or CD8+ T cells sorted from blood, taken in a trial of the OX40 agonist ivuxolimab. The receptor set was obtained from an adult with an advanced solid tumor such as melanoma, head and neck, liver or kidney cancer. The conserved cysteine and the conserved F or W are not part of the CDR3 here. A D gene is named only where the DNA matches it firmly.

ASSVATGGDTQY TRBJ2-3 - TRBV9 12
ASSASGSTDTQY TRBJ2-3 - TRBV28 12
ASSDKGGGTDTQY TRBJ2-3 - TRBV10-2 13
ASSVGTGGGT TRBJ1-2 TRBD1 TRBV9 10
ASSPPSGRVEEKLF TRBJ1-4 - TRBV5-1 14
ASSPSGSVNTEAF TRBJ1-1 - TRBV18 13
ASSLGTGPGLQETQY TRBJ2-5 - TRBV27 15
ASSVRGSGNTIY TRBJ1-3 - TRBV9 12
ASGLMEGYNGGELF TRBJ2-2 - TRBV2 14
AWRGRDNSPLH TRBJ1-6 - TRBV30 11
ASSLSGSRGTQY TRBJ2-5 - TRBV27 12
AWSVAVYGYT TRBJ1-2 - TRBV30 10
ASSSLTGTQY TRBJ2-3 - TRBV7-9 10
ASSYSGNSYEQY TRBJ2-7 - TRBV6-6 12
ASSISGTGGYEQY TRBJ2-7 TRBD1 TRBV19 13
ASRPSRDTGELF TRBJ2-2 - TRBV6-5 12
ASIDRGNTEAF TRBJ1-1 TRBD1 TRBV6-5 11
ASSFNTENTGELF TRBJ2-2 - TRBV5-5 13
AISEGQGAGELF TRBJ2-2 TRBD1 TRBV10-3 12
ASSLDPTGHQETQY TRBJ2-5 - TRBV5-4 14
ASSPPQGKWEKLF TRBJ1-4 TRBD1 TRBV6-6 13
ASSALTGPEAF TRBJ1-1 - TRBV25-1 11
ASSLYTEAF TRBJ1-1 - TRBV6-5 9
ASSLQGTGANYGYT TRBJ1-2 - TRBV7-3 14
ASSRDSLGTQH TRBJ1-5 TRBD1 TRBV5-1 11
ASSQQGAFTGELF TRBJ2-2 TRBD1 TRBV7-3 13
ATLDREGEKLF TRBJ1-4 TRBD1 TRBV6-5 11
ASSFLDSDTGELF TRBJ2-2 - TRBV5-6 13
ASSGQGSTGELF TRBJ2-2 - TRBV2 12
ASSVVTGGGEAF TRBJ1-1 TRBD1 TRBV9 12
ASSSNSGANVLT TRBJ2-6 - TRBV7-3 12
ASSLQDGTDTQY TRBJ2-3 - TRBV5-4 12
ATVSGGHQPQH TRBJ1-5 TRBD1 TRBV28 11
ASGLNTDTQY TRBJ2-3 - TRBV12-5 10
SVENPSMRYGYT TRBJ1-2 - TRBV29-1 12
ATSPQPLAGGTDTQY TRBJ2-3 TRBD2 TRBV15 15
ASSYSRVRGGYT TRBJ1-2 - TRBV6-5 12
ASSSFGTGDTGELF TRBJ2-2 TRBD1 TRBV6-5 14
ASSTAGGVGLNQPQH TRBJ1-5 TRBD1 TRBV19 15
ASSQDGQYGYT TRBJ1-2 - TRBV4-1 11
ASTRQASRETQY TRBJ2-5 - TRBV6-1 12
ASSGRRGGSPQETQY TRBJ2-5 - TRBV13 15
ASSGANQPQH TRBJ1-5 - TRBV2 10
ASSYGGTRGGYT TRBJ1-2 - TRBV6-5 12
ASSQVGLSGYT TRBJ1-2 - TRBV14 11
ASSMSGTGDLYGYT TRBJ1-2 TRBD1 TRBV19 14
ASSYSRGNEQY TRBJ2-7 - TRBV6-5 11
ASSIGGQGDQPQH TRBJ1-5 TRBD1 TRBV19 13
ASSLAADTQY TRBJ2-3 - TRBV11-2 10
ASSRSGSGQDEQF TRBJ2-1 TRBD2 TRBV5-1 13
ASSYSGLAFTDTQY TRBJ2-3 - TRBV6-5 14
ASTLQGGSNSPLH TRBJ1-6 - TRBV11-2 13
ASSKSDRGLSGNQPQH TRBJ1-5 - TRBV21-1 16
ASRQDRENQPQH TRBJ1-5 TRBD1 TRBV19 12